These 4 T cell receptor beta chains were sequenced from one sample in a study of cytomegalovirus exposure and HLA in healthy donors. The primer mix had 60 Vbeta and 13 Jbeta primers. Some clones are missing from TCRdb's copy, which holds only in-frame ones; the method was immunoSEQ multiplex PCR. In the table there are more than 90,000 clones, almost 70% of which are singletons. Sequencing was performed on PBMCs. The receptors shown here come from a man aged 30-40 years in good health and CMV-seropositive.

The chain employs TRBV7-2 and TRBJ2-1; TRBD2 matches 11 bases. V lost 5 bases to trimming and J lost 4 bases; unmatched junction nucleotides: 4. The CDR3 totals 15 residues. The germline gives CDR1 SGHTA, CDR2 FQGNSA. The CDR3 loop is CASSIGTSGYNEQFF. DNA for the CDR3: TGTGCCAGCAGCATAGGGACTAGCGGTTACAATGAGCAGTTCTTC. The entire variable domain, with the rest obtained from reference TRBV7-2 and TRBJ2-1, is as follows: GAGVSQSPSNKVTEKGKDVELRCDPISGHTALYWYRQSLGQGLEFLIYFQGNSAPDKSGLPSDRFSAERTGGSVSTLTIQRTQQEDSAVYLCASSIGTSGYNEQFFGPGTRLTVL.

The CDR3 spells CASSRDRRGEQETQYF. The CDR3 DNA reads TGCGCCAGCAGCCGGGACCGCAGGGGGGAGCAAGAGACCCAGTACTTC. This sequence joins TRBV5-1 and TRBJ2-5; weak D call: TRBD1 (7 bases). This CDR3 is built from 16 residues. The germline gives CDR1 SGHRS, CDR2 YFSETQ. V was shortened by 4 bases and J by 2 bases, with 18 bases between the two germline ends.

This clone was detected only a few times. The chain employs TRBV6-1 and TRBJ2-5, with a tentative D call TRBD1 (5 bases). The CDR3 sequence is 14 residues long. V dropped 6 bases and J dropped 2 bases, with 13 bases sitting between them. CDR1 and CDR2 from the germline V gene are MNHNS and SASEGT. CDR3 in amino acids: CASSGRTLQETQYF. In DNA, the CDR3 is TGTGCCAGCAGCGGACGGACACTTCAAGAGACCCAGTACTTC.

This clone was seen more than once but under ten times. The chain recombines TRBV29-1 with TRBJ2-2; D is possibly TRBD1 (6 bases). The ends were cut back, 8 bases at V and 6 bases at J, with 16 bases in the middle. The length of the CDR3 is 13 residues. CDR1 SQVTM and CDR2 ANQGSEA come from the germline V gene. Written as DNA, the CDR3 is TGCAGCTCCCTGATACAGGGTGCCGGGGAGCTGTTTTTT. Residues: CSSLIQGAGELFF.